These T cell receptor beta chains were read from a single sample in a study of control samples from healthy donors and cancer patients. Assay: immunoSEQ multiplex PCR; the TCRdb copy retains only in-frame clones and omits some. Of approximately 70,000 clones detected, about 88% appear once; the ten largest clones hold more than 3%. The sample comprised blood. The source of these receptors is a woman between 50 and 59 years old in good health. CDR3s include the opening cysteine and the closing phenylalanine or tryptophan. Clone size appears in some rows only: once, few, many, or a class for an expanded clone.

j_call: TRBJ2-7
v_call: TRBV6-5
clone_size: -
cdr3_aa: CASSYLAGQGSHEQYF

j_call: TRBJ2-7
v_call: TRBV15
clone_size: -
cdr3_aa: CATSILSGSGYEQYF

j_call: TRBJ1-2
v_call: TRBV4-1
clone_size: -
cdr3_aa: CASSHPGFNYGYTF

j_call: TRBJ2-7
v_call: TRBV28
clone_size: -
cdr3_aa: CAIQSYRSSYEQYF

j_call: TRBJ1-3
v_call: TRBV5-1
clone_size: -
cdr3_aa: CASSLTGAGNTIYF

j_call: TRBJ2-7
v_call: TRBV30
clone_size: -
cdr3_aa: CAWSPQRDEQYF

j_call: TRBJ1-5
v_call: TRBV2
clone_size: -
cdr3_aa: CASSEREGNQPQHF

j_call: TRBJ1-2
v_call: TRBV24-1
clone_size: -
cdr3_aa: CATSDSGQGINYGYTF

j_call: TRBJ1-1
v_call: TRBV5-1
clone_size: -
cdr3_aa: CASTGTGGNTEAFF

j_call: TRBJ1-1
v_call: TRBV28
clone_size: once
cdr3_aa: CASDPGQGNTEAFF

j_call: TRBJ1-4
v_call: TRBV5-6
clone_size: once
cdr3_aa: CASSLAAGAHEKLFF

j_call: TRBJ1-1
v_call: TRBV28
clone_size: -
cdr3_aa: CASSLSTEAFF

j_call: TRBJ2-2
v_call: TRBV5-4
clone_size: -
cdr3_aa: CASTLDLNTGELFF

j_call: TRBJ2-5
v_call: TRBV27
clone_size: -
cdr3_aa: CASSQRLAGDGETQYF

j_call: TRBJ2-7
v_call: TRBV6-5
clone_size: -
cdr3_aa: CASSYSPSGSSYEQYF

j_call: TRBJ1-1
v_call: TRBV11-2
clone_size: -
cdr3_aa: CASSSVDGPTEAFF

j_call: TRBJ1-4
v_call: TRBV21-1
clone_size: -
cdr3_aa: CASSNLTTNEKLFF

j_call: TRBJ2-1
v_call: TRBV4-1
clone_size: -
cdr3_aa: CASSLGPPASSYNEQFF

j_call: TRBJ2-2
v_call: TRBV3-1/TRBV3-2
clone_size: few
cdr3_aa: CASSQVTSWAPNTGELFF

j_call: TRBJ2-7
v_call: TRBV29-1
clone_size: -
cdr3_aa: CSVDRGYEQYF

j_call: TRBJ2-7
v_call: TRBV3-1/TRBV3-2
clone_size: once
cdr3_aa: CASSPGLASLGQYF

j_call: TRBJ1-1
v_call: TRBV3-1/TRBV3-2
clone_size: -
cdr3_aa: CASSQGGQGGEAFF

j_call: TRBJ2-5
v_call: TRBV6-1
clone_size: -
cdr3_aa: CASSDGTGGQETQYF

j_call: TRBJ1-5
v_call: TRBV21-1
clone_size: -
cdr3_aa: CASGYRDRGFQPQHF

j_call: TRBJ2-6
v_call: TRBV21-1
clone_size: once
cdr3_aa: CASSKGGGVGANVLTF

j_call: TRBJ2-7
v_call: TRBV27
clone_size: -
cdr3_aa: CASSRDGYSYEQYF

j_call: TRBJ2-5
v_call: TRBV7-3
clone_size: once
cdr3_aa: CASSLMGTSRLQETQYF

j_call: TRBJ1-6
v_call: TRBV7-9
clone_size: -
cdr3_aa: CASSYVPNSPLHF

j_call: TRBJ1-2
v_call: TRBV5-1
clone_size: -
cdr3_aa: CASSSGTVDVYGYTF

j_call: TRBJ2-7
v_call: TRBV12-5
clone_size: -
cdr3_aa: CASGSWTRGQYF

j_call: TRBJ2-1
v_call: TRBV19
clone_size: -
cdr3_aa: CASIGPYNEQFF

j_call: TRBJ1-1
v_call: TRBV30
clone_size: -
cdr3_aa: CAWDRGGGTEAFF

j_call: TRBJ2-7
v_call: TRBV25-1
clone_size: -
cdr3_aa: CASSESGEQYF

j_call: TRBJ1-1
v_call: TRBV20-1
clone_size: -
cdr3_aa: CSASGPSRWETEAFF

j_call: TRBJ2-4
v_call: TRBV6-5
clone_size: -
cdr3_aa: CASSYGVGGVKNIQYF

j_call: TRBJ1-1
v_call: TRBV7-9
clone_size: -
cdr3_aa: CASSPTGGGRATQKAFF

j_call: TRBJ2-2
v_call: TRBV14
clone_size: -
cdr3_aa: CASSQVRQGGELFF

j_call: TRBJ1-1
v_call: TRBV6-6
clone_size: -
cdr3_aa: CASGLITEAFF

j_call: TRBJ1-5
v_call: TRBV19
clone_size: -
cdr3_aa: CASSMSAGIQPQHF